This TCR beta chain was retrieved from a study of graft-versus-host responses after intestinal transplantation. For the study at large: Each recipient received a multivisceral, liver-intestinal, or isolated intestinal graft. Each patient got anti-thymocyte globulin induction, then tacrolimus and steroids for roughly 3 years.

TCRdb keeps only in-frame clones here, not all; method: immunoSEQ multiplex PCR. The sample includes some 45,000 clones, about 91% of them seen just once. Findings and limits, study-wide: Early post-transplant declines in HvG were associated with peak levels of circulating GvH clones. Recipient marrow held GvH clones, some first seen in ileum or blood.

Of note for this clone: Its matching antigen is unknown.

The CDR3 spans 12 residues. Trimming left V 4 bases short and J 4 bases short, with 9 bases between. The germline CDR1 and CDR2 sequences are SQVTM and ANQGSEA. V gene TRBV29-1 combines with J gene TRBJ2-3, with a tentative D call TRBD2 (5 bases). The receptor comes from a human patient who received an intestinal transplant, so some T cells may come from the graft donor. The material was PBMCs, obtained 524 days after transplant. The chain's CDR3 is CSVGQLADTQYF. The CDR3 coding sequence is TGCAGCGTTGGGCAACTAGCAGATACGCAGTATTTT.